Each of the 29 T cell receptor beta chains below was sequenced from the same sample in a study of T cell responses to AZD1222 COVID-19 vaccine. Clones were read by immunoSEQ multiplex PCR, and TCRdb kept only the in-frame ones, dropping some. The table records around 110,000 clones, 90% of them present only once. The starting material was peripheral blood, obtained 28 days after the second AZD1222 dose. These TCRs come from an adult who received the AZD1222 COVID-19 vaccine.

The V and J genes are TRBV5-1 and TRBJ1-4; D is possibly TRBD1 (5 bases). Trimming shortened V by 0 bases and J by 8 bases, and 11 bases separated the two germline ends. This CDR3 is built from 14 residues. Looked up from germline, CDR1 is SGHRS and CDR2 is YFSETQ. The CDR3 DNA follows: TGCGCCAGCAGCTTGGCGGGGACGGCAGAAAAACTGTTTTTT. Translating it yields CASSLAGTAEKLFF. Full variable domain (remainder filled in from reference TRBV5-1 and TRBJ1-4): KAGVTQTPRYLIKTRGQQVTLSCSPISGHRSVSWYQQTPGQGLQFLFEYFSETQRNKGNFPGRFSGRQFSNSRSEMNVSTLELGDSALYLCASSLAGTAEKLFFGSGTQLSVL.

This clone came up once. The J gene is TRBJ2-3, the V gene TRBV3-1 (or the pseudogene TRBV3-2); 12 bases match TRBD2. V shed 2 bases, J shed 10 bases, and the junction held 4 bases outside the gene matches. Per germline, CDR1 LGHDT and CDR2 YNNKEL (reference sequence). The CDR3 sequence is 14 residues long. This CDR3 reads CASSQNLAGGAQYF. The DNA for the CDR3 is TGTGCCAGCAGCCAAAATCTAGCGGGGGGGGCGCAGTATTTT.

Here the CDR3 DNA reads TGTGCCACCAACAGGGAGCCAGGCAATCAGCCCCAGCATTTT. Protein: CATNREPGNQPQHF. This chain uses TRBV15 with TRBJ1-5; a weak D match, TRBD1 (6 bases). V dropped 7 bases and J dropped 2 bases, with 12 bases sitting between them. The CDR3 length is 14 residues. Looked up from germline, CDR1 is LNHNV and CDR2 is YYDKDF (reference sequence).

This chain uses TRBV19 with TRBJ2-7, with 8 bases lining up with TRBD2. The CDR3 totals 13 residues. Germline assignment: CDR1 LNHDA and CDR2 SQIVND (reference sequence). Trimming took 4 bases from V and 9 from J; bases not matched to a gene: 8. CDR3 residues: CASSSGGPTGQYF. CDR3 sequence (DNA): TGTGCCAGTAGTAGCGGGGGGCCTACGGGGCAGTACTTC.

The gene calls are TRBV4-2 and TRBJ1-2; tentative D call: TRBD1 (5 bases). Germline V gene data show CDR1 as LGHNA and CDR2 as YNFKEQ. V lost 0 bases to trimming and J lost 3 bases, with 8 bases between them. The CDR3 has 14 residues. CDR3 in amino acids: CASSQDLGDYGYTF. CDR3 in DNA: TGTGCCAGCAGCCAAGATTTGGGGGACTATGGCTACACCTTC.

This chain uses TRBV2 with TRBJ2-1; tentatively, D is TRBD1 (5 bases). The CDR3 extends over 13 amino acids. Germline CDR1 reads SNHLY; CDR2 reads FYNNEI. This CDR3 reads CATEPGYDNEQFF. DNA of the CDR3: TGTGCAACGGAGCCAGGGTATGACAATGAGCAGTTCTTC.

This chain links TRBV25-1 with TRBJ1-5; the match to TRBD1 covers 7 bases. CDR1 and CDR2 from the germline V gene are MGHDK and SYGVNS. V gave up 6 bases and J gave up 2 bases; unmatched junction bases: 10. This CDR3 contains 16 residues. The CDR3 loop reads CASSPGQTTRNQPQHF. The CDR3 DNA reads TGTGCCAGCAGCCCGGGACAGACAACGCGCAATCAGCCCCAGCATTTT.

The CDR3 spells CASSLRGDSQQFF. In DNA form, the CDR3 reads TGTGCCAGCAGCTTACGTGGGGACAGCCAGCAGTTCTTC. V gene TRBV11-3 combines with J gene TRBJ2-1; TRBD1 matches 7 bases. The length of the CDR3 is 13 residues. The germline gives CDR1 SGHNT, CDR2 YENEEA. V trimming: 2 bases; J trimming: 11 bases; junction bases outside the gene matches: 6.

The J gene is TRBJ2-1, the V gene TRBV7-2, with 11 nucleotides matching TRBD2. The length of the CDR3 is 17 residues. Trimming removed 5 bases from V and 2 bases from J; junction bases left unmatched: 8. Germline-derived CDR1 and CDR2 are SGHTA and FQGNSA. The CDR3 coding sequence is TGTGCCAGCAGCCAAACTAGCGGGGGCAAAGCCTACAATGAGCAGTTCTTC. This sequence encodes CASSQTSGGKAYNEQFF.

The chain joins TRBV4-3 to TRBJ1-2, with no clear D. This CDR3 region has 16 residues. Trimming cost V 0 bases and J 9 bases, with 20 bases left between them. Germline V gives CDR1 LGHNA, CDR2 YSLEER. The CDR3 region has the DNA TGCGCCAGCAGCCAAGATCACGCCCTCTCTCTGAGGCGCTACACCTTC. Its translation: CASSQDHALSLRRYTF.

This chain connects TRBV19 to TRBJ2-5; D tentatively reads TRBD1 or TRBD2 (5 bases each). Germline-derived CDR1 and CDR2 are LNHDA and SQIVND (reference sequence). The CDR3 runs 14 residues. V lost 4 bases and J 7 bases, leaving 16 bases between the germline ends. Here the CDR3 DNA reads TGTGCCAGTAGTAGGACTCTCCGGGACGGGACCCAGTACTTC. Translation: CASSRTLRDGTQYF.

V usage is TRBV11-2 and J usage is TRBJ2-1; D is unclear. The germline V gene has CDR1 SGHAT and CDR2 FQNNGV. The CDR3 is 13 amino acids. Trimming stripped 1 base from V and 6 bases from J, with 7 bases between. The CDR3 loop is CASSLGQSNEQFF. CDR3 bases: TGTGCCAGCAGCTTAGGCCAGTCCAATGAGCAGTTCTTC.

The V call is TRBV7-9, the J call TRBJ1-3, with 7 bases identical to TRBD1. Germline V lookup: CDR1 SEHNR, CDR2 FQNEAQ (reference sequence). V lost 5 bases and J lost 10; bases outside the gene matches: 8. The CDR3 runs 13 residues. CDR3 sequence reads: CASSPNSQGTIYF. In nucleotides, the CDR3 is TGTGCCAGCAGCCCGAACTCACAGGGGACCATATATTTT. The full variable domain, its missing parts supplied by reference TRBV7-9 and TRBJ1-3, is DTGVSQNPRHKITKRGQNVTFRCDPISEHNRLYWYRQTLGQGPEFLTYFQNEAQLEKSRLLSDRFSAERPKGSFSTLEIQRTEQGDSAMYLCASSPNSQGTIYFGEGSWLTVV.

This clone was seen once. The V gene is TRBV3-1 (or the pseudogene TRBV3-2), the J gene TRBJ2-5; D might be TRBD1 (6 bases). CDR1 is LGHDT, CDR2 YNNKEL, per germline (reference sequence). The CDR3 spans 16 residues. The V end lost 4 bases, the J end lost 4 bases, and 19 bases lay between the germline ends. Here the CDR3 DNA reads TGTGCCAGCAGCCCGCCCGGGGCAGGGGATGCAGAGACCCAGTACTTC. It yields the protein CASSPPGAGDAETQYF.

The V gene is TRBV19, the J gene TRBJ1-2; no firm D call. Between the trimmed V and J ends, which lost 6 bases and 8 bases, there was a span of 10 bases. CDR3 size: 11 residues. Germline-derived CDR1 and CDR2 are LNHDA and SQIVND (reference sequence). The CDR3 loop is CASRAAGGYTF. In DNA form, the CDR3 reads TGTGCCAGTAGGGCAGCCGGCGGCTACACCTTC.

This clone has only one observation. The CDR3, as DNA: TGTGCCAGCAGCCCCGACAGCACGTACACCGGGGAGCTGTTTTTT. It specifies CASSPDSTYTGELFF. The V gene is TRBV3-1 (or the pseudogene TRBV3-2), the J gene TRBJ2-2, with a weak D call TRBD1 (5 bases). Germline values: CDR1 LGHDT, CDR2 YNNKEL (reference sequence). Trimming took off 4 bases at V and 3 bases at J, with 12 bases between the two ends. This CDR3 has 15 residues.

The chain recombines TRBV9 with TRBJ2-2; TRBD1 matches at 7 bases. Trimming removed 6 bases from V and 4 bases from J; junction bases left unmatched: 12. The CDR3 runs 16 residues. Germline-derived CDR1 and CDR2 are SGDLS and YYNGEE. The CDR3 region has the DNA TGTGCCAGCACCCAGCCAGGGACAGAGGGCACCGGGGAGCTGTTTTTT. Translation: CASTQPGTEGTGELFF.

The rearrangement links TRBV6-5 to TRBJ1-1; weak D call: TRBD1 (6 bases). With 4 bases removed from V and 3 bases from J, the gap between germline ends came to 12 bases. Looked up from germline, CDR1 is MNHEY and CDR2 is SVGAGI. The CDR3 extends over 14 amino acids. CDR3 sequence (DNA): TGTGCCAGCAGTTCTACAGGGTCGTACACTGAAGCTTTCTTT. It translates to CASSSTGSYTEAFF.

The CDR3 coding sequence is TGTGCCAGCAGCCAAGTTTCAGGGGACTATGGCTACACCTTC. Protein product: CASSQVSGDYGYTF. This chain joins TRBV3-1 (or the pseudogene TRBV3-2) and TRBJ1-2, with TRBD1 as a possible D gene (6 bases). The germline V gene encodes CDR1 LGHDT and CDR2 YNNKEL (reference sequence). This CDR3 comprises 14 residues. Trimming left V 1 base short and J 3 bases short, with 9 bases between.

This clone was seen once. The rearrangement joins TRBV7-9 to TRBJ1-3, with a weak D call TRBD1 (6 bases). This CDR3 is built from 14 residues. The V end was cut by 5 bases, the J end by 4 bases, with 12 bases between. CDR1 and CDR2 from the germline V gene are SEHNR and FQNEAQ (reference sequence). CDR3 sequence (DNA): TGTGCCAGCAGCGTAAGCACAGGGGGAAACACCATATATTTT. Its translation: CASSVSTGGNTIYF.

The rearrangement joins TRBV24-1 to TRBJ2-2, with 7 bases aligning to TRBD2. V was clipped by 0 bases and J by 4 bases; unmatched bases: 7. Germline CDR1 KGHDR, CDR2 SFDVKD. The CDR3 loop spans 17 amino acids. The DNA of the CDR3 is TGTGCCACCAGTGATTTGTGGGAGCGGGACGGCACCGGGGAGCTGTTTTTT. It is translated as CATSDLWERDGTGELFF.

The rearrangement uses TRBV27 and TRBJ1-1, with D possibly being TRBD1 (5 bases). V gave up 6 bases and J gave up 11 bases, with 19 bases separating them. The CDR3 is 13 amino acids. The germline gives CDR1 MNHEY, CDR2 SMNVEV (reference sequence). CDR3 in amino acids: CASSWGWGLEAFF. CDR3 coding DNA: TGTGCCAGCAGCTGGGGGTGGGGTTTGGAGGCTTTCTTT.

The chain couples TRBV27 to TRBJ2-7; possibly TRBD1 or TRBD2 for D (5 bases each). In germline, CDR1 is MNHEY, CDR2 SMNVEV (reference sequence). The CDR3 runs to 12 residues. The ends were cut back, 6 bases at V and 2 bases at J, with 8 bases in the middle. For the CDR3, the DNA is TGTGCCAGCAGGATGGGGGCCTACGAGCAGTACTTC. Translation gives CASRMGAYEQYF.

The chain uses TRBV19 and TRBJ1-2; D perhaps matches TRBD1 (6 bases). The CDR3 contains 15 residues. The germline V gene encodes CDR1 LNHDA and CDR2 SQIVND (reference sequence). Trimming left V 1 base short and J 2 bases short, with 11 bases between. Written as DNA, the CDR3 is TGTGCCAGTAGTATAGGTCTCGGGGGCAACTATGGCTACACCTTC. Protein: CASSIGLGGNYGYTF.

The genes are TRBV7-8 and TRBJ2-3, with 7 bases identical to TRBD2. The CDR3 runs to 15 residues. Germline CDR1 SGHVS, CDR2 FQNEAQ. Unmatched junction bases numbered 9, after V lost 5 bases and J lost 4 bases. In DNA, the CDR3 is TGTGCCAGCAGCCTGCTTTGGAGCGGGGCAGATACGCAGTATTTT. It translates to CASSLLWSGADTQYF.

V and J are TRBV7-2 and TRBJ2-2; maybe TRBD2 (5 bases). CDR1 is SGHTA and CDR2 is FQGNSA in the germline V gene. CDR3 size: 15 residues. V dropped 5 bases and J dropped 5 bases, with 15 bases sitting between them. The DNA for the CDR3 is TGTGCCAGCAGCCTCACGGGGTCATGGACCGGGGAGCTGTTTTTT. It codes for CASSLTGSWTGELFF.

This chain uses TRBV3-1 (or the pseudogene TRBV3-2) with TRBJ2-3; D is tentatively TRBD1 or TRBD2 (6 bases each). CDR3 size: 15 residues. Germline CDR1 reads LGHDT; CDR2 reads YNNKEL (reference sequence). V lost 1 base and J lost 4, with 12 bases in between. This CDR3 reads CASSQAGARSDTQYF. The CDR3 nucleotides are TGTGCCAGCAGCCAAGCGGGGGCGAGATCAGATACGCAGTATTTT.

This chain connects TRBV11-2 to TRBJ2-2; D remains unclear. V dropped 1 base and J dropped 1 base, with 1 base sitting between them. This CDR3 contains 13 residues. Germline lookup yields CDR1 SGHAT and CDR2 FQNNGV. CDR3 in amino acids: CASSLVNTGELFF. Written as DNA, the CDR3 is TGTGCCAGCAGCTTAGTGAACACCGGGGAGCTGTTTTTT.

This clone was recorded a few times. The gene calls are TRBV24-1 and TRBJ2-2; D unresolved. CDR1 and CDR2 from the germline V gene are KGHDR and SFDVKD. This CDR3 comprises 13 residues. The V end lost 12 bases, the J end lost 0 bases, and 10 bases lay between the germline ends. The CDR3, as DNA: TGTGCCGCCCAGAGCGCGAACACCGGGGAGCTGTTTTTT. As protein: CAAQSANTGELFF.